This record concerns one TCR beta chain sequence. This sample is part of a study of shared clonotypes between healthy human individuals. Cells designated naive CD8 were CD45RO-negative and were positively selected for CCR7, with terminally differentiated effector memory CD45RA+ cells excluded. The donor cohort consisted entirely of Caucasian adults residing in Nashville, Tennessee. Researchers ran the assay at a deep level. Some clones are missing from TCRdb's copy, which holds only in-frame ones; the method was immunoSEQ multiplex PCR. The table shows about 2 million clones, with about 95% occurring only once. The TCR sequence derives from a man aged 18 to 29 in good health. Sequencing was carried out using naive CD8+ T cells sorted from blood.

The CDR3 nucleotides read TGTGCCAGCAGCTTGGTTGGGCCCTCCTACGAGCAGTACTTC. Translation: CASSLVGPSYEQYF. The rearrangement uses TRBV5-4 and TRBJ2-7; no firm D call. Per the germline V gene, CDR1 is SGHNT and CDR2 is YYREEE (reference sequence). Trimming shortened V by 0 bases and J by 0 bases, and 7 bases separated the two germline ends. CDR3 length: 14 residues.